A single T cell receptor (beta chain) is shown here with its context. The antigen remains unidentified. The authors carried out high-throughput sequencing of TCR beta. They applied it to CD8+ and CD4+ T cells obtained from blood. Isolation of CD8+ and CD4+ T cells was performed negatively, whereas enrichment of TEMRA cells was done by FACS. The germline V gene has CDR1 WSHSY and CDR2 SAAADI. This CDR3 spans 14 amino acids. V was clipped by 8 bases and J by 5 bases; unmatched bases: 7. This entry comes from a study of CD8 T cells in Susac syndrome. Study-wide findings and caveats: It was acknowledged in the study that the number of individuals who were included in its TCR sequencing and HLA analysis was relatively small.

RNA totalling about 0.5 to 1 ug underwent reverse transcription with random hexamers. Amplification of the TCR beta CDR3 was carried out by immunoSEQ multiplex PCR, which spanned a total of 54 Vbeta and 13 Jbeta segments. TCRdb re-derived calls from the immunoSEQ multiplex PCR reads in MiXCR, one entry per CDR3 protein. The sample contains around 130,000 distinct CDR3 sequences, about 96% of which appear only once. The chain links TRBV10-2 to TRBJ2-5, with 11 bases identical to TRBD2. The clonotype was recovered from a human donor in good health. The source material was CD4+ T cells from PBMCs. CDR3 nucleotide sequence: TGCGCCAGCGGCCTAGCGGGAGGTCGGGAGACCCAGTACTTC. Encoded protein: CASGLAGGRETQYF.